The rows below give T cell receptor beta chains drawn from one sample of a study of blood T cell repertoires in COVID-19. Sequencing was performed with immunoSEQ multiplex PCR; in TCRdb, only in-frame clones are kept and a portion is missing. The sample lists about 130,000 clones, around 86% seen once, with 12% in the top ten. Specimen: peripheral blood. The receptor source for this set is a man in his sixties with acute or convalescent COVID-19. Both conserved end residues are part of each CDR3. A D gene is named only where the DNA matches it firmly. Only some rows state a clone size, as once, few, many or a class for expanded clones.

>-|TRBJ1-1|few|TRBV20-1
CSASPGSPFMNTEAFF
TGCAGTGCTAGTCCCGGGTCCCCCTTCATGAACACTGAAGCTTTCTTT
>TRBD1|TRBJ2-1|-|TRBV3-1/TRBV3-2
CASSHTGTGGYNEQFF
TGTGCCAGCAGCCATACCGGGACAGGGGGCTACAATGAGCAGTTCTTC
>TRBD2|TRBJ2-7|-|TRBV10-3
CAISGLAGDIHEQYF
TGTGCCATCAGCGGACTAGCGGGAGATATCCACGAGCAGTACTTC
>TRBD2|TRBJ2-1|-|TRBV30
CAWSRTSGPYNEQFF
TGTGCCTGGAGCCGTACTAGCGGCCCCTACAATGAGCAGTTCTTC
>-|TRBJ1-6|-|TRBV3-1/TRBV3-2
CASSLLGGADSPLHF
TGTGCCAGCAGCCTCCTGGGAGGGGCGGATTCACCCCTCCACTTT
>-|TRBJ2-7|-|TRBV30
CAWSVRRDFFYEQYF
TGTGCCTGGAGTGTAAGGAGGGACTTTTTCTACGAGCAGTACTTC
>-|TRBJ2-7|-|TRBV28
CASINGGPLGEQYF
TGTGCCAGCATCAATGGAGGGCCCCTAGGGGAGCAGTACTTC
>-|TRBJ1-5|few|TRBV6-5
CASRKGHREDQPQHF
TGTGCCAGCAGGAAAGGGCACAGGGAAGATCAGCCCCAGCATTTT
>TRBD2|TRBJ2-7|-|TRBV6-6
CASQGGLAGGYEQYF
TGTGCCAGCCAGGGGGGACTAGCGGGAGGGTACGAGCAGTACTTC
>-|TRBJ2-2|-|TRBV5-1
CASRPDSTINTGELFF
TGCGCCAGCCGTCCCGACAGCACTATAAACACCGGGGAGCTGTTTTTT
>-|TRBJ1-5|-|TRBV28
CASSRPSAAMFNQPQHF
TGTGCCAGCAGCCGACCCTCAGCGGCCATGTTCAATCAGCCCCAGCATTTT
>-|TRBJ2-3|-|TRBV5-1
CASSQRYITDTQYF
TGCGCCAGCAGCCAGCGGTACATCACAGATACGCAGTATTTT
>-|TRBJ1-6|few|TRBV30
CAWSGGGDSPLHF
TGTGCCTGGAGTGGGGGCGGGGATTCACCCCTCCACTTT
>-|TRBJ1-6|-|TRBV9
CASSAEVGALPSPLHF
TGTGCCAGCAGCGCCGAGGTGGGGGCGTTGCCTTCACCCCTCCACTTT
>TRBD2|TRBJ2-3|-|TRBV20-1
CSASPPSGRGDTQYF
TGCAGTGCTAGTCCCCCTAGCGGGAGGGGAGATACGCAGTATTTT
>TRBD2|TRBJ2-1|-|TRBV7-3
CASSLNGGGSYNEQFF
TGTGCCAGCAGCTTAAACGGCGGGGGGTCCTACAATGAGCAGTTCTTC
>TRBD2|TRBJ2-1|-|TRBV6-5
CASSRTGTSINEQFF
TGTGCCAGCAGCCGAACCGGGACTAGCATCAATGAGCAGTTCTTC
>-|TRBJ2-3|-|TRBV2
CASTRAGSTDTQYF
TGTGCCAGCACCAGAGCGGGTAGCACAGATACGCAGTATTTT
>-|TRBJ2-5|-|TRBV28
CASTGQETQYF
TGTGCCAGCACGGGACAAGAGACCCAGTACTTC
>-|TRBJ1-2|few|TRBV24-1
CATSDFSVNYGYTF
TGTGCCACCAGTGATTTCTCCGTAAACTATGGCTACACCTTC
>-|TRBJ1-3|-|TRBV10-3
CAISEGGRLNTIYF
TGTGCCATCAGTGAGGGGGGCCGACTAAACACCATATATTTT
>-|TRBJ1-2|-|TRBV28
CASSLYAGTNYGYTF
TGTGCCAGCAGTTTATATGCAGGGACTAACTATGGCTACACCTTC
>TRBD1|TRBJ1-4|-|TRBV10-3
CAISEHRDRGPQANEKLFF
TGTGCCATCAGTGAGCACCGGGACAGGGGGCCTCAGGCTAATGAAAAACTGTTTTTT
>TRBD2|TRBJ2-3|-|TRBV7-2
CASSSGLAGGGRDTQYF
TGTGCCAGCAGCTCGGGACTAGCGGGTGGCGGGAGAGATACGCAGTATTTT
>TRBD1|TRBJ2-7|-|TRBV6-5
CASKRGTGGYEQYF
TGTGCCAGCAAACGGGGGACAGGGGGCTACGAGCAGTACTTC
>TRBD2|TRBJ2-1|-|TRBV9
CASSVKAGGIYNEQFF
TGTGCCAGCAGCGTGAAGGCGGGAGGGATCTACAATGAGCAGTTCTTC
>TRBD2|TRBJ2-7|-|TRBV6-1
CASSEALGSGRAHEQYF
TGTGCCAGCAGTGAAGCGCTTGGAAGCGGGAGGGCCCACGAGCAGTACTTC
>-|TRBJ1-1|-|TRBV28
CASRLGNTEAFF
TGTGCCAGCAGGCTCGGGAACACTGAAGCTTTCTTT
>-|TRBJ2-1|-|TRBV3-1/TRBV3-2
CASSREDNNYNEQFF
TGTGCCAGCAGCCGCGAGGATAATAACTACAATGAGCAGTTCTTC
>-|TRBJ1-1|-|TRBV7-2
CASSLFGGKMMNTEAFF
TGTGCCAGCAGCTTATTCGGAGGAAAGATGATGAACACTGAAGCTTTCTTT
>-|TRBJ2-5|-|TRBV5-8
CASTLPGETQYF
TGTGCCAGCACCCTCCCAGGAGAGACCCAGTACTTC
>-|TRBJ1-1|-|TRBV7-6
CASSWTANTEAFF
TGTGCCAGCAGCTGGACAGCGAACACTGAAGCTTTCTTT
>-|TRBJ1-6|-|TRBV9
CASSENGRGIYSPLHF
TGTGCCAGCAGCGAGAACGGACGGGGGATATATTCACCCCTCCACTTT